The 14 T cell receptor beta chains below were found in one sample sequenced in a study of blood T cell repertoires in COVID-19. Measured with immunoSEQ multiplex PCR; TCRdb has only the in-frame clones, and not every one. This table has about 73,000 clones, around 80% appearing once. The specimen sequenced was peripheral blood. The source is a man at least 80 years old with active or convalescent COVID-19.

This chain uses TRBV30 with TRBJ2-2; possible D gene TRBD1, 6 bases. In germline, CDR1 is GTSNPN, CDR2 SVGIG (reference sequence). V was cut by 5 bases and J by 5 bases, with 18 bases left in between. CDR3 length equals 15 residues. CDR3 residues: CAWGNRDLGTGELFF. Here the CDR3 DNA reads TGTGCCTGGGGAAACAGGGATTTGGGGACCGGGGAGCTGTTTTTT. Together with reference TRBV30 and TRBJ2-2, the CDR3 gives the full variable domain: SQTIHQWPATLVQPVGSPLSLECTVEGTSNPNLYWYRQAAGRGLQLLFYSVGIGQISSEVPQNLSASRPQDRQFILSSKKLLLSDSGFYLCAWGNRDLGTGELFFGEGSRLTVL.

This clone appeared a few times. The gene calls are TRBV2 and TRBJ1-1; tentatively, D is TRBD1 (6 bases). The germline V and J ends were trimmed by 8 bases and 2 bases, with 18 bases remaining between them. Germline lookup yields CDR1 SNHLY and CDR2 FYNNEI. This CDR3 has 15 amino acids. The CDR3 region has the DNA TGTGCCAGCGAAGATTCGACAGGACCAAACACTGAAGCTTTCTTT. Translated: CASEDSTGPNTEAFF. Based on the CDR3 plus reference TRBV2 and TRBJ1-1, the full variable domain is EPEVTQTPSHQVTQMGQEVILRCVPISNHLYFYWYRQILGQKVEFLVSFYNNEISEKSEIFDDQFSVERPDGSNFTLKIRSTKLEDSAMYFCASEDSTGPNTEAFFGQGTRLTVV.

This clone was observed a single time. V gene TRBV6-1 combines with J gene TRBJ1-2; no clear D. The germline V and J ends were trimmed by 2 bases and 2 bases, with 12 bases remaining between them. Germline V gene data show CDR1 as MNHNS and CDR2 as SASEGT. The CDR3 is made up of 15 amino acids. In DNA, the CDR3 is TGTGCCAGCAGTGAAACCGGGAGTTGGAACTATGGCTACACCTTC. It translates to CASSETGSWNYGYTF.

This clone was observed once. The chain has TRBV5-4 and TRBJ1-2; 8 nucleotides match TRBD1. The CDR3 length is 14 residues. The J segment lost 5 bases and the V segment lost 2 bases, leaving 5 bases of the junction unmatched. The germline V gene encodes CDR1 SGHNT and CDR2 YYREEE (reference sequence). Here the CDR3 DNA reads TGTGCCAGCAGCTTTGGGAGACAGGGGTATGGCTACACCTTC. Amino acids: CASSFGRQGYGYTF.

In nucleotides, the CDR3 is TGTGCCAGCAGTTACCAGTTAAATCAGCCCCAGCATTTT. Translating it yields CASSYQLNQPQHF. The chain uses TRBV6-2 or TRBV6-3 and TRBJ1-5; no reliable D call. This CDR3 spans 13 amino acids. Germline V CDR1 and CDR2: MNHEY, SVGEGT. Trimming removed 2 bases from V and 4 bases from J, with 6 bases in between.

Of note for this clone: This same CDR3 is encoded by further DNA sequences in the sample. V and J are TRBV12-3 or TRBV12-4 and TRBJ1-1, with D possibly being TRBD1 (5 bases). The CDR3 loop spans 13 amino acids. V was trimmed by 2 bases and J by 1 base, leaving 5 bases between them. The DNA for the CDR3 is TGTGCCAGCAGTTTACAGGGGAACACTGAAGCTTTCTTT. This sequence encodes CASSLQGNTEAFF.

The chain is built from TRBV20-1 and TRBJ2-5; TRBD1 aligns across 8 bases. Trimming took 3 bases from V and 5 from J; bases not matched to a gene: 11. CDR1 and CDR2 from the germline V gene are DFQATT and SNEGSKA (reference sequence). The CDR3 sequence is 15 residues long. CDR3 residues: CSASTQQGVGETQYF. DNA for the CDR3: TGCAGTGCTAGTACCCAACAGGGGGTTGGGGAGACCCAGTACTTC.

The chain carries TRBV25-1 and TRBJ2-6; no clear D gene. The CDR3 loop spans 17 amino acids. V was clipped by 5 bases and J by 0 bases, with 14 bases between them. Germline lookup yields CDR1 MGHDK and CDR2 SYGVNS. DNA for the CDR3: TGTGCCAGCAGTATCCCCGTCCCGGGCTCTGGGGCCAACGTCCTGACTTTC. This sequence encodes CASSIPVPGSGANVLTF.

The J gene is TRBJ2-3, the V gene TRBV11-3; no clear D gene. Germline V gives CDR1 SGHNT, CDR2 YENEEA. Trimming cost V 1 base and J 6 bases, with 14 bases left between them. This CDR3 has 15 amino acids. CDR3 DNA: TGTGCCAGCAGCTTAGGGCCAGGCTACGTGGATACGCAGTATTTT. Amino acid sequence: CASSLGPGYVDTQYF.

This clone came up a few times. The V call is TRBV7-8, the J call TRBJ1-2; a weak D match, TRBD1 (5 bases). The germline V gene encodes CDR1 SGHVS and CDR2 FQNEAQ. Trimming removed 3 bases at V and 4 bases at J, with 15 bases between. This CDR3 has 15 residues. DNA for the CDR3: TGTGCCAGCAGCTTCAGGACACTAAACTCCTATGGCTACACCTTC. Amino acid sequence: CASSFRTLNSYGYTF.

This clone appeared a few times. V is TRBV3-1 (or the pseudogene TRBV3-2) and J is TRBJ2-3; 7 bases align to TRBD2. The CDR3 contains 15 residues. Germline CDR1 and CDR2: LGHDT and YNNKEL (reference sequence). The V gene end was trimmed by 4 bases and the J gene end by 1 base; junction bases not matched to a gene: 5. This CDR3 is CASSPRGLGTDTQYF. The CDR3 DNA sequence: TGTGCCAGCAGCCCTCGAGGACTAGGCACAGATACGCAGTATTTT.

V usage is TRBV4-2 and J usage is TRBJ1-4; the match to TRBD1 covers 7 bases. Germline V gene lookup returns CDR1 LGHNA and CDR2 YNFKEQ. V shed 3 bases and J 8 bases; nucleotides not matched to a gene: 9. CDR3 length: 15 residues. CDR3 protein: CASSHPRQGREKLFF. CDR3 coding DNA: TGTGCCAGCAGCCACCCGAGACAGGGCAGAGAAAAACTGTTTTTT.

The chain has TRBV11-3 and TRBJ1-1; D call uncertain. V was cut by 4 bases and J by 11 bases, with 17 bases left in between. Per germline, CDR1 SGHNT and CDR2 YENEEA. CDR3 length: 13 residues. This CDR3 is CASSSRSGSTAFF. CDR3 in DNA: TGTGCCAGCAGCTCAAGGTCGGGGTCTACCGCTTTCTTT.

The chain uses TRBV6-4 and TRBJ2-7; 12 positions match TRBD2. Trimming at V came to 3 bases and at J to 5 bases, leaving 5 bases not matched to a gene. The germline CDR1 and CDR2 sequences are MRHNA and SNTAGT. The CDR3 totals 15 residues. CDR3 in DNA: TGTGCCAGCAGTGAGCTAGCGGGAGGGCCCCACGAGCAGTACTTC. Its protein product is CASSELAGGPHEQYF.